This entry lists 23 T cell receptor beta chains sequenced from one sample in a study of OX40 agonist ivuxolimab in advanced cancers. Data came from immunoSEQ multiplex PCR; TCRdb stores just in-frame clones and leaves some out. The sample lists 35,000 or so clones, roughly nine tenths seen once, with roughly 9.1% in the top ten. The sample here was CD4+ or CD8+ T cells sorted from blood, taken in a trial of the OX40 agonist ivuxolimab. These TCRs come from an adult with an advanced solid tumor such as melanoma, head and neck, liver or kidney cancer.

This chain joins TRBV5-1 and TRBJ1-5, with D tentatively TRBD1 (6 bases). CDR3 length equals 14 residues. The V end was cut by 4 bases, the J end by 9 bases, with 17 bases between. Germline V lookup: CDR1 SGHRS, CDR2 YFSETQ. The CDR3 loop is CASSEDSTSGPQHF. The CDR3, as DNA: TGCGCCAGCAGCGAGGACAGTACCTCGGGGCCCCAGCATTTT.

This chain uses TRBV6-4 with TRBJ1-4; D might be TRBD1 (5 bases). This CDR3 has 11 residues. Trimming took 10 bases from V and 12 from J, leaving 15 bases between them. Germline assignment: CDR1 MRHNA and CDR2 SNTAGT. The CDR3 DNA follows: TGTGCCACCGGGGCATTGAAAGAACTGTTTTTT. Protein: CATGALKELFF.

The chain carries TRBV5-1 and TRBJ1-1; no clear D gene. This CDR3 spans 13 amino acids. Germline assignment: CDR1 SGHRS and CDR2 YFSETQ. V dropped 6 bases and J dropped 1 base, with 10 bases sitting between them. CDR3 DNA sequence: TGCGCCAGCAAGCTTTCCGGGAACACTGAAGCTTTCTTT. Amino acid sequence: CASKLSGNTEAFF.

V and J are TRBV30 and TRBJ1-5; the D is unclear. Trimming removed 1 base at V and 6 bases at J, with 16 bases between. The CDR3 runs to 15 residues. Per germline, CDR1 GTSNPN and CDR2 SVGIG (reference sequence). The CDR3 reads CAWSARGGVGQPQHF. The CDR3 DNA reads TGTGCCTGGAGTGCACGGGGTGGGGTAGGTCAGCCCCAGCATTTT.

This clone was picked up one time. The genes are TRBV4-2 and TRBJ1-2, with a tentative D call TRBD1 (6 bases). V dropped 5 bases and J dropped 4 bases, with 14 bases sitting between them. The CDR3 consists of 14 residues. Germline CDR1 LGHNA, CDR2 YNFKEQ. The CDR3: CASSAQGAIYGYTF. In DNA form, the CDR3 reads TGTGCCAGCAGCGCACAGGGAGCTATCTATGGCTACACCTTC.

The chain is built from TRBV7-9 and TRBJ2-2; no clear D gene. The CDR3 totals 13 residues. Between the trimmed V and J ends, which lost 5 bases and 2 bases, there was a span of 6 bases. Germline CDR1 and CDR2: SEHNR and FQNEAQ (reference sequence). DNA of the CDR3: TGTGCCAGCAGCCCTAAAAACACCGGGGAGCTGTTTTTT. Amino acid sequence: CASSPKNTGELFF.

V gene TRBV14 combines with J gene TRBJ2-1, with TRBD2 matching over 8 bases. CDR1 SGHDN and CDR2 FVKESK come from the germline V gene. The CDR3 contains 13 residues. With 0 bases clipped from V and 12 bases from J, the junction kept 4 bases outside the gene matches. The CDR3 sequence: CASSQDRAGGQFF. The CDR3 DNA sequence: TGTGCCAGCAGCCAAGATAGGGCGGGAGGGCAGTTCTTC. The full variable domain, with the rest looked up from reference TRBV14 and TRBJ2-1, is EAGVTQFPSHSVIEKGQTVTLRCDPISGHDNLYWYRRVMGKEIKFLLHFVKESKQDESGMPNNRFLAERTGGTYSTLKVQPAELEDSGVYFCASSQDRAGGQFFGPGTRLTVL.

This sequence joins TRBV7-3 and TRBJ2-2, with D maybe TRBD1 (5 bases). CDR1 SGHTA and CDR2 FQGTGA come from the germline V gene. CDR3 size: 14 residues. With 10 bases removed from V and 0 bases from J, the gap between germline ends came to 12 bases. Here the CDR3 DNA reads TGTGCCACCAGGGCGATATCGAACACCGGGGAGCTGTTTTTT. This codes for CATRAISNTGELFF.

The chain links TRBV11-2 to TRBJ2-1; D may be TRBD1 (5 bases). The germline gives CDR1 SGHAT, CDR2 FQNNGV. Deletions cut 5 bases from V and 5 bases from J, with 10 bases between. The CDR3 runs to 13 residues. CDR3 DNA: TGTGCCAGCAGCCGGCAGGGTAACAATGAGCAGTTCTTC. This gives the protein CASSRQGNNEQFF.

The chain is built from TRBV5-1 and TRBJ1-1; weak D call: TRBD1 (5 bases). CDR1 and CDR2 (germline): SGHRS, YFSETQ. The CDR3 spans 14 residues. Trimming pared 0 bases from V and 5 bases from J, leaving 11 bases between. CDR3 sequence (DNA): TGCGCCAGCAGCTTGGAGGCAGGGCGTACTGAAGCTTTCTTT. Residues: CASSLEAGRTEAFF. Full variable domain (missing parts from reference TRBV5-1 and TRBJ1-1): KAGVTQTPRYLIKTRGQQVTLSCSPISGHRSVSWYQQTPGQGLQFLFEYFSETQRNKGNFPGRFSGRQFSNSRSEMNVSTLELGDSALYLCASSLEAGRTEAFFGQGTRLTVV.

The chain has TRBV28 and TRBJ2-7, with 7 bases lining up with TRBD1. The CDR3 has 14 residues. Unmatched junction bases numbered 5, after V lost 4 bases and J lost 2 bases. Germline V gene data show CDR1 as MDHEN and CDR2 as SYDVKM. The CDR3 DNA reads TGTGCCAGCAGTTCCTCCGGGACAGCCTACGAGCAGTACTTC. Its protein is CASSSSGTAYEQYF.

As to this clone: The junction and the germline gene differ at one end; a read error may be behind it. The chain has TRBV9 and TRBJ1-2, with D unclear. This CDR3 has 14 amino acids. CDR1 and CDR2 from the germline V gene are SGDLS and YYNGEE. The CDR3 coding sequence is TGTGCCAGCAGCATCGAAGACTCGAGTATTGGCAACACCTTC. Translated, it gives CASSIEDSSIGNTF.

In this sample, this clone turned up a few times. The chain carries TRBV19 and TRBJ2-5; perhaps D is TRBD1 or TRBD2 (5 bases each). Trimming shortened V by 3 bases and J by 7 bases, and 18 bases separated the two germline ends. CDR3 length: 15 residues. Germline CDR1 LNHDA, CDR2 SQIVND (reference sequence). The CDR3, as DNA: TGTGCCAGTAGTATGTTGACAGATTCACTAGGGACCCAGTACTTC. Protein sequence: CASSMLTDSLGTQYF.

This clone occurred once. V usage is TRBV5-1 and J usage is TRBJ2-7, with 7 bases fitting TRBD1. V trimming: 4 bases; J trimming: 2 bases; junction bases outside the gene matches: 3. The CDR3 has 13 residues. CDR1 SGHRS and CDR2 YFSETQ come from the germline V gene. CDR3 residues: CASSGGQTYEQYF. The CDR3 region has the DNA TGCGCCAGCAGCGGGGGACAGACCTACGAGCAGTACTTC.

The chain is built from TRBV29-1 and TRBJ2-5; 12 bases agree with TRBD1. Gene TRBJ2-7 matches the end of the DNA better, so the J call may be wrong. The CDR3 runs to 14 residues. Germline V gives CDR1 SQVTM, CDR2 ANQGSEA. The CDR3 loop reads CSVTGTGGFYEQYF. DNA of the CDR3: TGCAGCGTTACCGGGACAGGGGGCTTCTACGAGCAGTACTTC.

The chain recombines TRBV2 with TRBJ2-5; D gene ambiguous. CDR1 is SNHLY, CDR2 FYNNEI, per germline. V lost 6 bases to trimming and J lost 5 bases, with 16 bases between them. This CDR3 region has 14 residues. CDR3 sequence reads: CASSPRQGGETQYF. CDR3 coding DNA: TGTGCCAGCAGCCCACGACAAGGTGGGGAGACCCAGTACTTC.

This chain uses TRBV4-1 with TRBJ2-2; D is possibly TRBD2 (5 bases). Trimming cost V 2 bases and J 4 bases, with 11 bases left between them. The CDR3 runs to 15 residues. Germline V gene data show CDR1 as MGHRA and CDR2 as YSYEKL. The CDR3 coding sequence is TGCGCCAGCAGCCAACCAACTAGATCCACCGGGGAGCTGTTTTTT. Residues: CASSQPTRSTGELFF.

The CDR3 DNA follows: TGTGCCAGTAATATCGGGGGAGGCGTGAACACTGAAGCTTTCTTT. It encodes CASNIGGGVNTEAFF. The rearrangement links TRBV19 to TRBJ1-1, with TRBD1 as a possible D gene (5 bases). Trimming cost V 7 bases and J 0 bases, with 15 bases left between them. CDR1 and CDR2 (germline): LNHDA, SQIVND (reference sequence). The CDR3 extends over 15 amino acids. Full variable domain (rest looked up from reference TRBV19 and TRBJ1-1): DGGITQSPKYLFRKEGQNVTLSCEQNLNHDAMYWYRQDPGQGLRLIYYSQIVNDFQKGDIAEGYSVSREKKESFPLTVTSAQKNPTAFYLCASNIGGGVNTEAFFGQGTRLTVV.

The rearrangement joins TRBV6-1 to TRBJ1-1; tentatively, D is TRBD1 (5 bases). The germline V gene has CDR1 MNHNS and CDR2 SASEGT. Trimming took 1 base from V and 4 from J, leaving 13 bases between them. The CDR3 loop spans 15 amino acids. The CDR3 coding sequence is TGTGCCAGCAGTGAAGGGCAGGGCGGGAGCACTGAAGCTTTCTTT. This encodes CASSEGQGGSTEAFF.

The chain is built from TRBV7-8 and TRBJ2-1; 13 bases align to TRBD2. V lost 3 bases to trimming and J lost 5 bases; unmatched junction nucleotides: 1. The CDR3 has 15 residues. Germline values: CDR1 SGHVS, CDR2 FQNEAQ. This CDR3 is CASSLGLAGNNEQFF. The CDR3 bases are TGTGCCAGCAGCTTGGGACTAGCGGGAAACAATGAGCAGTTCTTC.

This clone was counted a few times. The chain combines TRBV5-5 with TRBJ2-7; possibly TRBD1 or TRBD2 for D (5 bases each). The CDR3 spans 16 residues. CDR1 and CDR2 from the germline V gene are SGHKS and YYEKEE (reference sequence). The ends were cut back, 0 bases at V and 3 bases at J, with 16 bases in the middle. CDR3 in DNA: TGTGCCAGCAGCTTGGTGTTTCCCGGGACGGACTACGAGCAGTACTTC. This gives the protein CASSLVFPGTDYEQYF.

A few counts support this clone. The chain's CDR3 is CASSLRTGMNTEAFF. As DNA, the CDR3 is TGCGCCAGCAGCCTCCGGACAGGGATGAACACTGAAGCTTTCTTT. The chain combines TRBV4-1 with TRBJ1-1, with TRBD1 matching over 8 bases. V gave up 4 bases and J gave up 0 bases; unmatched junction bases: 4. From germline, CDR1 is MGHRA and CDR2 YSYEKL. The CDR3 has 15 residues.

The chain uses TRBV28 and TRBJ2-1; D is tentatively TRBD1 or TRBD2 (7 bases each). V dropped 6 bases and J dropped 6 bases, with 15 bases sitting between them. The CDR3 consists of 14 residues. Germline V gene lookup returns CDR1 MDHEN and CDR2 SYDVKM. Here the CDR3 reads CASSRGGPINEQFF. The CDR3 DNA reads TGTGCCAGCAGCAGGGGGGGACCTATCAATGAGCAGTTCTTC.